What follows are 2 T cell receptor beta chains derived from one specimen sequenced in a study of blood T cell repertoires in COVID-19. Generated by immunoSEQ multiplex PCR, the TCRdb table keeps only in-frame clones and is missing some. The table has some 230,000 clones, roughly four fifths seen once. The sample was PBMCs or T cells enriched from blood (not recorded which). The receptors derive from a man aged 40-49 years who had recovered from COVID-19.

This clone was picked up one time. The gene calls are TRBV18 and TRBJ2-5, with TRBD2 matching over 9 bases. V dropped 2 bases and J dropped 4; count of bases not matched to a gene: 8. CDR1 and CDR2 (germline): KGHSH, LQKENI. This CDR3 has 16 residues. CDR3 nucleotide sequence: TGTGCCAGCTCACCAGTTCGGTTAGCGGGAGTAGAGACCCAGTACTTC. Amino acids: CASSPVRLAGVETQYF.

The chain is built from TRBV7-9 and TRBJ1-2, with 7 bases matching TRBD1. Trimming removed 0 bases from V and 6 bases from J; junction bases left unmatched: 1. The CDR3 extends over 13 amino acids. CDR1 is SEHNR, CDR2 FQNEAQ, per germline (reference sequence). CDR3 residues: CASSLAQGNGYTF. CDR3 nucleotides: TGTGCCAGCAGCTTAGCACAGGGGAATGGCTACACCTTC. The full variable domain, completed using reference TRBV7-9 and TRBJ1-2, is DTGVSQNPRHKITKRGQNVTFRCDPISEHNRLYWYRQTLGQGPEFLTYFQNEAQLEKSRLLSDRFSAERPKGSFSTLEIQRTEQGDSAMYLCASSLAQGNGYTFGSGTRLTVV.